This T cell receptor beta chain was recorded in a study of beta chain features in type 1 diabetes. Study-level information: There was similarity between patients and healthy donors in age, gender and cell yields.

Per donor, one heparinised blood draw averaged approximately 120 mL. The investigators reverse transcribed all of the isolated RNA, so they sequenced expressed TCRB transcripts. Profiling relied on immunoSEQ multiplex PCR, and the TCRdb table lists in-frame clones only, not all of them. The sample consists of 900,000 or so clones, roughly a sixth of them appearing once. The CDR3 is made up of 14 amino acids. Trimming cost V 11 bases and J 2 bases, with 18 bases left between them. Germline assignment: CDR1 MNHEY and CDR2 SVGAGI. The sequencing sample was made of naive CD4+ T cells from blood. The genes are TRBV6-5 and TRBJ1-2, with D possibly TRBD1 on 6 matching bases. The clonotype comes from a woman aged 18 to 35 in good health. The CDR3, as DNA: TGTGCCTGTGGCAAGGGGACACCGAACTATGGCTACACCTTC. Translating gives CACGKGTPNYGYTF.